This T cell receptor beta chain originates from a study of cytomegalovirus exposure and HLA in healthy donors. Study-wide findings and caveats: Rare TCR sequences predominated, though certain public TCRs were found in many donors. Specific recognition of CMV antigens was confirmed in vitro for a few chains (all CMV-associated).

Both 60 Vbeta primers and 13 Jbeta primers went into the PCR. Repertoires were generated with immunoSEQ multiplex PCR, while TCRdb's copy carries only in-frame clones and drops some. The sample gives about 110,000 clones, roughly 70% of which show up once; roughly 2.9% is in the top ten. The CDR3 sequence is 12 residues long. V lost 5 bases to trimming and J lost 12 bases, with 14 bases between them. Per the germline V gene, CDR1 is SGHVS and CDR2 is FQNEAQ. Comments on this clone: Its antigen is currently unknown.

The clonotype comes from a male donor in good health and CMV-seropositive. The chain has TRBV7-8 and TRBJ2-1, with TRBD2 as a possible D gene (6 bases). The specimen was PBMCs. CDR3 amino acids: CASSRDGTSQFF. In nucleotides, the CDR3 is TGTGCCAGCAGCCGAGACGGGACTTCGCAGTTCTTC.